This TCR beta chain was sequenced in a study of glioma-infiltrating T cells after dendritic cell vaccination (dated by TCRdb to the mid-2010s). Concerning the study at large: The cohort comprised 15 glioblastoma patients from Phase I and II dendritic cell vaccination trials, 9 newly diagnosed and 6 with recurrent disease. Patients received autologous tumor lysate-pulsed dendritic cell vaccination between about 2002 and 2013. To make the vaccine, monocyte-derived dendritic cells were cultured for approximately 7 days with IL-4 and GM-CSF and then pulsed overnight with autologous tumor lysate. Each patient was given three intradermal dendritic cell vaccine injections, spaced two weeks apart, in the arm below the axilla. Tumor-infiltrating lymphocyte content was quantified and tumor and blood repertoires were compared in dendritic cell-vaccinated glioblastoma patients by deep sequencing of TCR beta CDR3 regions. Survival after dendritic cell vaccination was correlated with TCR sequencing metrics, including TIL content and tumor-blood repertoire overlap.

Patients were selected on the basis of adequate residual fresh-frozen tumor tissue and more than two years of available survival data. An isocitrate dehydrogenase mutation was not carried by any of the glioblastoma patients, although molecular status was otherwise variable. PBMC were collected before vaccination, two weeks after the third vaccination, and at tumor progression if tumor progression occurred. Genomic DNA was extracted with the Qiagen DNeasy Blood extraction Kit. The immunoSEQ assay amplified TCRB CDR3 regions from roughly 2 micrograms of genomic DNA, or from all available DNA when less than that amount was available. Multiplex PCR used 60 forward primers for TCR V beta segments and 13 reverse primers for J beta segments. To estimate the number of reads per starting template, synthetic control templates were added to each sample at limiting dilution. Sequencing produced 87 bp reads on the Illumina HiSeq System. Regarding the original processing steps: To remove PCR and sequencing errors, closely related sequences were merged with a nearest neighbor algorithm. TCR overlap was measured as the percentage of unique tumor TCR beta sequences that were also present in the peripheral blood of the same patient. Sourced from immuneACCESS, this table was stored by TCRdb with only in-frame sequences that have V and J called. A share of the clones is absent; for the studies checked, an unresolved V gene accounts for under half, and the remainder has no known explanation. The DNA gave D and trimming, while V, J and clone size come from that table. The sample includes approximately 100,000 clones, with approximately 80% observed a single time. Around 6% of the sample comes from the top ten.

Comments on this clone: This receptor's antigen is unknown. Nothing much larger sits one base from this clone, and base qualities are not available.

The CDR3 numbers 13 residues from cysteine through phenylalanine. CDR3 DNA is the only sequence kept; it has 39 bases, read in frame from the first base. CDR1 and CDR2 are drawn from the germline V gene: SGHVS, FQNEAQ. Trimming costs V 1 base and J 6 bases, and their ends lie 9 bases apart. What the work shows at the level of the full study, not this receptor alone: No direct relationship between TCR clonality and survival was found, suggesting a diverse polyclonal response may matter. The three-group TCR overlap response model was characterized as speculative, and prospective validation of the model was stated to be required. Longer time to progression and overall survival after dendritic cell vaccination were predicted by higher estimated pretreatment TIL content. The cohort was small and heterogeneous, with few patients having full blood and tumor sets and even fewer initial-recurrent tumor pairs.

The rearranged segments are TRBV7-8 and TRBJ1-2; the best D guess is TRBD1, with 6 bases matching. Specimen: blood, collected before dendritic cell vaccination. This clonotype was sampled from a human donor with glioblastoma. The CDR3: CASSLGTVNGYTF. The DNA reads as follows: TGTGCCAGCAGCTTAGGGACAGTTAATGGCTACACCTTC.